What follows describes a single TCR beta chain. The entry originates in a study of blood T cell repertoires in COVID-19. Turning to the study itself: Sites across the United States, Italy and Spain contributed samples from acute and convalescent COVID-19. The cDNA or gDNA used as material had been derived from T cells, B-cell-depleted T cells, or PBMCs.

The CDR3 has 15 amino acids. J was trimmed by 7 bases and V by 8 bases; bases with no gene match: 11. CDR1 and CDR2 (germline): LGHDT, YNNKEL (reference sequence). Study processing details: Cell counts per sample came from amplifying reference gene primers. The repertoire was sequenced with immunoSEQ multiplex PCR; TCRdb's copy has only in-frame clones and lacks some. Clone size and V and J calls were adopted from that table, with D and trimming inferred from the DNA. The sample has tens of thousands of clones; 80% to 90% are singletons. Sample: peripheral blood. The sequence came from a human donor in a cohort sampled during active COVID-19. The genes are TRBV3-1 (or the pseudogene TRBV3-2) and TRBJ1-6; 7 bases are shared with TRBD1. The CDR3 DNA reads as TGTGCCAGCCCCGAAGATCCCAGGGGGAATTCACCCCTCCACTTT. It yields the protein CASPEDPRGNSPLHF.